This passage covers 8 T cell receptor beta chains from one sample sequenced in a study of blood T cell repertoires in COVID-19. Measured with immunoSEQ multiplex PCR; TCRdb has only the in-frame clones, and not every one. The top ten hold roughly 13% of the sample, which has about 220,000 clones, 80% seen once. What was sequenced was peripheral blood. The receptors were gathered from a human donor in a cohort sampled during active COVID-19.

The J gene is TRBJ1-4, the V gene TRBV2; 7 bases line up with TRBD1. CDR1 is SNHLY, CDR2 FYNNEI, per germline. CDR3 length equals 15 residues. With V trimmed by 6 bases and J by 2 bases, 6 bases remained unmatched. The CDR3 is CASRHDRATNEKLFF. The CDR3 nucleotides read TGTGCCAGCAGACATGACAGGGCCACTAATGAAAAACTGTTTTTT.

The V call is TRBV7-2, the J call TRBJ2-2; 14 bases map to TRBD2. CDR1 and CDR2 (germline): SGHTA, FQGNSA. The ends lost 5 bases at V and 2 bases at J; junction bases unmatched: 7. There are 18 residues in the CDR3. The CDR3 DNA reads as TGTGCCAGCAGCCCCAGGACTAGCGGGAGGCTTAACACCGGGGAGCTGTTTTTT. Protein: CASSPRTSGRLNTGELFF.

The J gene is TRBJ2-7, the V gene TRBV4-1, with 9 nucleotides matching TRBD2. The germline V gene has CDR1 MGHRA and CDR2 YSYEKL. The V and J ends lost 4 bases and 2 bases, in that order; junction bases with no gene match: 3. The CDR3 spans 14 residues. This chain's CDR3 is CASSLGGGAYEQYF. CDR3 coding DNA: TGCGCCAGCAGCCTTGGCGGGGGGGCCTACGAGCAGTACTTC.

The genes are TRBV12-3 or TRBV12-4 and TRBJ1-3; D is unresolved. This CDR3 region has 11 residues. Trimming shortened V by 5 bases and J by 7 bases, and 6 bases separated the two germline ends. CDR3 region: CASSPGNTIYF. The CDR3 DNA reads TGTGCCAGCAGTCCCGGGAACACCATATATTTT.

The chain couples TRBV11-2 to TRBJ2-5; TRBD2 matches 7 bases. Losses at the gene ends were 4 bases for V and 3 bases for J; bases not matched to a gene: 11. Germline V lookup: CDR1 SGHAT, CDR2 FQNNGV. This CDR3 is 16 amino acids long. For the CDR3, the DNA is TGTGCCAGCAGCTACGGAGCGGGAACCCCAGAAGAGACCCAGTACTTC. Translation gives CASSYGAGTPEETQYF.

CDR3 sequence reads: CASSQEGTSFTDTQYF. In DNA, the CDR3 is TGCGCCAGCAGCCAAGAAGGAACTAGCTTCACAGATACGCAGTATTTT. The gene calls are TRBV4-1 and TRBJ2-3; maybe TRBD2 (6 bases). This CDR3 is 16 amino acids long. Germline CDR1 reads MGHRA; CDR2 reads YSYEKL. V was shortened by 0 bases and J by 2 bases, with 12 bases between the two germline ends.

The rearrangement links TRBV29-1 to TRBJ2-5, with TRBD2 as a possible D gene (5 bases). Deletions cut 2 bases from V and 3 bases from J, with 10 bases between. The CDR3 spans 13 residues. Per germline, CDR1 SQVTM and CDR2 ANQGSEA. DNA for the CDR3: TGCAGCGTTGAATACGTAGCGAAAGAGACCCAGTACTTC. This gives the protein CSVEYVAKETQYF.

The chain has TRBV4-3 and TRBJ1-4; 10 nucleotides line up with TRBD1. This CDR3 contains 16 residues. Germline loops: CDR1 LGHNA, CDR2 YSLEER. V lost 3 bases, J lost 6 bases, and 7 bases stayed unmatched. CDR3 residues: CASSHTRGQGHEKLFF. CDR3 DNA: TGCGCCAGCAGCCATACCCGGGGACAGGGGCATGAAAAACTGTTTTTT.